The next 21 T cell receptor beta chains were all read from a single sample in a study of shared clonotypes between healthy human individuals. CD45RO-negative cells were positively selected for CCR7, leaving out terminally differentiated effector memory CD45RA+ cells. The assay was immunoSEQ multiplex PCR, and TCRdb's table has in-frame clones only and misses some. The table lists roughly 1,800,000 clones, less than 95% of them singletons. The sequenced sample consisted of naive CD8+ T cells sorted from blood. The receptor set was obtained from a man younger than 35 in good health.

The V and J genes are TRBV11-2 and TRBJ2-1, with 11 bases matching TRBD2. In germline, CDR1 is SGHAT, CDR2 FQNNGV. The CDR3 is made up of 15 amino acids. Trimming removed 1 base from V and 5 bases from J; junction bases left unmatched: 1. CDR3 region: CASSLGSGRDNEQFF. The DNA for the CDR3 is TGTGCCAGCAGCTTAGGTAGCGGGAGGGACAATGAGCAGTTCTTC.

The chain combines TRBV11-2 with TRBJ1-1; D gene ambiguous. Per germline, CDR1 SGHAT and CDR2 FQNNGV. The V gene lost 2 bases and the J gene lost 1 base, with 11 bases spanning the gap. This CDR3 comprises 15 residues. The CDR3 nucleotides read TGTGCCAGCAGCTTATCCCCAGAACCGAACACTGAAGCTTTCTTT. Translation gives CASSLSPEPNTEAFF.

The rearrangement links TRBV11-2 to TRBJ1-2, with D possibly matching TRBD1 (5 bases). The CDR3 runs to 11 residues. V lost 7 bases, J lost 7 bases, and 10 bases lay in between. The germline gives CDR1 SGHAT, CDR2 FQNNGV. CDR3 nucleotide sequence: TGTGCCAGCAATAAGGGGTTTGGCTACACCTTC. Residues: CASNKGFGYTF.

The J gene is TRBJ2-7, the V gene TRBV7-8; D tentatively fits TRBD1 or TRBD2 (6 bases each). V lost 5 bases, J lost 5 bases, and 22 bases lay in between. From germline, CDR1 is SGHVS and CDR2 FQNEAQ. The CDR3 totals 16 residues. This CDR3 is CASSPHPGERADEQYF. DNA of the CDR3: TGTGCCAGCAGCCCCCACCCAGGGGAGCGGGCCGACGAGCAGTACTTC. Variable domain in full (rest from reference TRBV7-8 and TRBJ2-7): GAGVSQSPRYKVAKRGQDVALRCDPISGHVSLFWYQQALGQGPEFLTYFQNEAQLDKSGLPSDRFFAERPEGSVSTLKIQRTQQEDSAVYLCASSPHPGERADEQYFGPGTRLTVT.

J is TRBJ2-1 and V is TRBV6-5, with 14 bases fitting TRBD2. The V segment lost 4 bases and the J segment 5 bases; nucleotides outside the gene matches: 4. Germline loops: CDR1 MNHEY, CDR2 SVGAGI. The CDR3 sequence is 16 residues long. For the CDR3, the DNA is TGTGCCAGCAGTTCGGGACTAGCGGGGGTGGACAATGAGCAGTTCTTC. Translating it yields CASSSGLAGVDNEQFF.

This clone has a single count. The rearrangement uses TRBV28 and TRBJ1-5; no firm D call. V was trimmed by 2 bases and J by 4 bases, leaving 12 bases between them. The CDR3 spans 15 residues. Looked up from germline, CDR1 is MDHEN and CDR2 is SYDVKM. Here the CDR3 DNA reads TGTGCCAGCAGTTTAGGGTCCCAAGGGAATCAGCCCCAGCATTTT. As protein: CASSLGSQGNQPQHF.

V and J are TRBV28 and TRBJ2-2, with 9 bases aligning to TRBD1. This CDR3 region has 15 residues. Germline values: CDR1 MDHEN, CDR2 SYDVKM. Germline trimming cut 3 bases from V and 6 bases from J; bases unmatched to any gene: 5. The CDR3 coding sequence is TGTGCCAGCAGTTTGGGGACAGGGAGCGCCGGGGAGCTGTTTTTT. This gives the protein CASSLGTGSAGELFF.

As DNA, the CDR3 is TGTGCCAGCAGCTTCCCCCGGGGGCCTGGTGAGCAGTTCTTC. This encodes CASSFPRGPGEQFF. This chain joins TRBV7-9 and TRBJ2-1; D is possibly TRBD1 or TRBD2 (6 bases each). With 3 bases removed from V and 9 bases from J, the gap between germline ends came to 15 bases. The V gene's germline CDR1 is SEHNR and CDR2 FQNEAQ (reference sequence). The CDR3 runs to 14 residues. Complete variable domain (other parts from reference TRBV7-9 and TRBJ2-1): DTGVSQNPRHKITKRGQNVTFRCDPISEHNRLYWYRQTLGQGPEFLTYFQNEAQLEKSRLLSDRFSAERPKGSFSTLEIQRTEQGDSAMYLCASSFPRGPGEQFFGPGTRLTVL.

The chain recombines TRBV28 with TRBJ1-2; 7 bases agree with TRBD1. V gave up 4 bases and J gave up 1 base; unmatched junction bases: 9. The germline V gene has CDR1 MDHEN and CDR2 SYDVKM. This CDR3 region has 16 residues. Here the CDR3 reads CASSSPWTGLNYGYTF. The CDR3 DNA sequence: TGTGCCAGCAGTTCGCCTTGGACAGGCCTTAACTATGGCTACACCTTC.

Here the CDR3 reads CASSDAMLNTEAFF. The CDR3 region has the DNA TGTGCCAGCAGCGATGCGATGTTGAACACTGAAGCTTTCTTT. This chain uses TRBV9 with TRBJ1-1; D unresolved. CDR1 is SGDLS and CDR2 is YYNGEE in the germline V gene. This CDR3 region has 14 residues. The V end lost 3 bases, the J end lost 0 bases, and 9 bases lay between the germline ends.

The rearrangement joins TRBV6-5 to TRBJ2-1; D remains unclear. Germline CDR1 and CDR2: MNHEY and SVGAGI. The CDR3 spans 13 residues. Trimming pared 0 bases from V and 10 bases from J, leaving 10 bases between. As DNA, the CDR3 is TGTGCCAGCAGTTACTCGAATCTAGTGGAGCAGTTCTTC. Translating it yields CASSYSNLVEQFF.

The chain is built from TRBV19 and TRBJ2-3; TRBD1 or TRBD2 may be the D gene (6 bases each). There are 15 residues in the CDR3. Per the germline V gene, CDR1 is LNHDA and CDR2 is SQIVND (reference sequence). Between the trimmed V and J ends, which lost 5 bases and 1 base, there was a span of 13 bases. The CDR3 region has the DNA TGTGCCAGTAGTTCTCCGGAGGGGGGCACAGATACGCAGTATTTT. It encodes CASSSPEGGTDTQYF. The entire variable domain, with the rest obtained from reference TRBV19 and TRBJ2-3, is as follows: DGGITQSPKYLFRKEGQNVTLSCEQNLNHDAMYWYRQDPGQGLRLIYYSQIVNDFQKGDIAEGYSVSREKKESFPLTVTSAQKNPTAFYLCASSSPEGGTDTQYFGPGTRLTVL.

The V and J genes are TRBV13 and TRBJ2-7; D may be TRBD2 (5 bases). The CDR3 is 14 amino acids. Trimming stripped 0 bases from V and 6 bases from J, with 12 bases between. Germline assignment: CDR1 PRHDT and CDR2 FYEKMQ (reference sequence). CDR3 DNA sequence: TGTGCCAGCAGCTTAGGGGGCGGGTCAAGCGAGCAGTACTTC. Translated: CASSLGGGSSEQYF.

The table lists this clone with a count of one. The chain joins TRBV5-5 to TRBJ1-1; D is unclear. V lost 4 bases and J 0 bases, leaving 7 bases between the germline ends. Per the germline V gene, CDR1 is SGHKS and CDR2 is YYEKEE (reference sequence). The CDR3 runs to 13 residues. CDR3 amino acids: CASSGPMNTEAFF. In nucleotides, the CDR3 is TGTGCCAGCAGCGGACCTATGAACACTGAAGCTTTCTTT.

This chain links TRBV6-1 with TRBJ1-2; D uncertain. This CDR3 has 13 residues. CDR1 is MNHNS and CDR2 is SASEGT in the germline V gene. V dropped 4 bases and J dropped 8 bases, with 14 bases sitting between them. The CDR3 loop reads CASSATIRGGYTF. CDR3 coding DNA: TGTGCCAGCAGTGCGACGATTCGAGGGGGCTACACCTTC.

Turning to this clone: Other DNA sequences in this sample translate to the same CDR3. This chain joins TRBV9 and TRBJ2-5, with D hard to call. The CDR3 runs to 14 residues. Trimming removed 0 bases from V and 2 bases from J, with 8 bases in between. Germline assignment: CDR1 SGDLS and CDR2 YYNGEE. CDR3 nucleotide sequence: TGTGCCAGCAGCGTAGCCGGCGGACAAGAGACCCAGTACTTC. This codes for CASSVAGGQETQYF.

The rearrangement uses TRBV7-9 and TRBJ2-4, with 7 bases matching TRBD1. V lost 0 bases to trimming and J lost 1 base; unmatched junction nucleotides: 6. The CDR3 is 17 residues long. The germline CDR1 and CDR2 sequences are SEHNR and FQNEAQ (reference sequence). This chain's CDR3 is CASSLASTGAAKNIQYF. In DNA form, the CDR3 reads TGTGCCAGCAGCTTAGCGAGTACAGGGGCGGCCAAAAACATTCAGTACTTC.

The chain employs TRBV2 and TRBJ2-2; TRBD2 aligns across 7 bases. Germline V lookup: CDR1 SNHLY, CDR2 FYNNEI. The junction had 13 bases not matched to a gene; V was cut back by 7 bases and J by 5 bases. The CDR3 spans 16 residues. CDR3 nucleotides: TGTGCCAGCACCCAAGGAGCAGGGACTAAAACCGGGGAGCTGTTTTTT. It encodes CASTQGAGTKTGELFF. The variable domain in full, with the rest retrieved from reference TRBV2 and TRBJ2-2, is EPEVTQTPSHQVTQMGQEVILRCVPISNHLYFYWYRQILGQKVEFLVSFYNNEISEKSEIFDDQFSVERPDGSNFTLKIRSTKLEDSAMYFCASTQGAGTKTGELFFGEGSRLTVL.

The gene calls are TRBV7-9 and TRBJ2-5; 7 nucleotides line up with TRBD1. The CDR3 spans 17 residues. Germline CDR1 and CDR2: SEHNR and FQNEAQ (reference sequence). V shed 1 base, J shed 2 bases, and the junction held 10 bases outside the gene matches. CDR3 in amino acids: CASSLVGHRGGQETQYF. DNA of the CDR3: TGTGCCAGCAGCTTAGTAGGCCACAGGGGCGGACAAGAGACCCAGTACTTC.

Regarding this clone: The same CDR3 is also encoded by other DNA sequences in this sample. This rearrangement joins TRBV13 to TRBJ1-5; perhaps TRBD1 as D (5 bases). The CDR3 extends over 13 amino acids. Germline V gene data show CDR1 as PRHDT and CDR2 as FYEKMQ (reference sequence). V lost 6 bases to trimming and J lost 7 bases, with 13 bases between them. CDR3 in amino acids: CASSYGTRQPQHF. CDR3 nucleotides: TGTGCCAGCAGTTATGGGACCCGGCAGCCCCAGCATTTT. Full variable domain (remainder filled in from reference TRBV13 and TRBJ1-5): AAGVIQSPRHLIKEKRETATLKCYPIPRHDTVYWYQQGPGQDPQFLISFYEKMQSDKGSIPDRFSAQQFSDYHSELNMSSLELGDSALYFCASSYGTRQPQHFGDGTRLSIL.

The rearrangement links TRBV27 to TRBJ2-7; D is ambiguous. Between the trimmed V and J ends, which lost 4 bases and 5 bases, there was a span of 12 bases. CDR1 is MNHEY and CDR2 is SMNVEV in the germline V gene (reference sequence). The CDR3 covers 13 residues. The CDR3 loop is CASSSFWWDEQYF. CDR3 nucleotide sequence: TGTGCCAGCAGTTCGTTTTGGTGGGACGAGCAGTACTTC.